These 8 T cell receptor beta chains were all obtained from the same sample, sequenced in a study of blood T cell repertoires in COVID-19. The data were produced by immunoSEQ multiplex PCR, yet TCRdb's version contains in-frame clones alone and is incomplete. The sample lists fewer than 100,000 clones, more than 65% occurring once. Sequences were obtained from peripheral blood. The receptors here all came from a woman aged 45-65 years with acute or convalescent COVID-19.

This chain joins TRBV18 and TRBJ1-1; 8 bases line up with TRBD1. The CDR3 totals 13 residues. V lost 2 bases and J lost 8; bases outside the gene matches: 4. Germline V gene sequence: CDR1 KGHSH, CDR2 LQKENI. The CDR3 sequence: CASSPIDRGEAFF. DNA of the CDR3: TGTGCCAGCTCACCAATAGACAGGGGCGAAGCTTTCTTT.

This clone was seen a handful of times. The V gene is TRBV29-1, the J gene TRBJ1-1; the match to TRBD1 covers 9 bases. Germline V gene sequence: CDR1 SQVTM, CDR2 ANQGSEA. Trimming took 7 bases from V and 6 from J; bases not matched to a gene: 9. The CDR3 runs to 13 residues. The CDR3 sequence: CSGIQGARAEAFF. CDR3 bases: TGCAGCGGAATACAGGGGGCGAGGGCTGAAGCTTTCTTT.

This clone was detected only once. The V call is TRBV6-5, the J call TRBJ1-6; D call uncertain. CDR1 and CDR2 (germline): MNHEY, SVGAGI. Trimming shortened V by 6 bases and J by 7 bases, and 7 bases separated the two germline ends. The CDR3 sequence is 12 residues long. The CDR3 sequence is CASSRVNSPLHF. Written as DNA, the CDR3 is TGTGCCAGCAGCCGGGTGAATTCACCCCTCCACTTT.

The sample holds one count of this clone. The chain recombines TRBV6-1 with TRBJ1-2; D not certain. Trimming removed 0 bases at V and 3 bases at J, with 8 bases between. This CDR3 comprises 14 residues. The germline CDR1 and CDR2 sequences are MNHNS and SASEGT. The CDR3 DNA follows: TGTGCCAGCAGTGAAGCGATGGTAGACTATGGCTACACCTTC. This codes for CASSEAMVDYGYTF.

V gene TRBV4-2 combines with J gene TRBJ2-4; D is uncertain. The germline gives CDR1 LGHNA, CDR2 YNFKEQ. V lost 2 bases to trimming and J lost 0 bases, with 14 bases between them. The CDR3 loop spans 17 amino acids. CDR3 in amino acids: CASSQSPGLGAKNIQYF. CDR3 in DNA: TGTGCCAGCAGCCAATCCCCAGGCCTGGGAGCCAAAAACATTCAGTACTTC.

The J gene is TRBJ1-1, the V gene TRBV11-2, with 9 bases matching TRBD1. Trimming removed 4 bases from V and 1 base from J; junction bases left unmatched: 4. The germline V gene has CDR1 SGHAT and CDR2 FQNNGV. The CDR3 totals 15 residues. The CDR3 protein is CASSWDRASNTEAFF. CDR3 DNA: TGTGCCAGCAGCTGGGACAGGGCCTCGAACACTGAAGCTTTCTTT. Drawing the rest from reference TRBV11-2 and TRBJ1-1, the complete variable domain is EAGVAQSPRYKIIEKRQSVAFWCNPISGHATLYWYQQILGQGPKLLIQFQNNGVVDDSQLPKDRFSAERLKGVDSTLKIQPAKLEDSAVYLCASSWDRASNTEAFFGQGTRLTVV.

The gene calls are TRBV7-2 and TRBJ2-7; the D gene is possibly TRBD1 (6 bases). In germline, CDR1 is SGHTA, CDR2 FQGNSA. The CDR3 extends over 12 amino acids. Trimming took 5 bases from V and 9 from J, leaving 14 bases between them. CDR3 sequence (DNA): TGTGCCAGCAGCGAAGGGGGATTCGGGCAGTACTTC. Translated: CASSEGGFGQYF.

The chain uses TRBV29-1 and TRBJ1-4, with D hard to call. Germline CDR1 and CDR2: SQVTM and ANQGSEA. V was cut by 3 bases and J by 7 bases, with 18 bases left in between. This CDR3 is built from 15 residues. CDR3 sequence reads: CSVEIGLTGGEKLFF. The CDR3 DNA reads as TGCAGCGTTGAGATCGGACTAACCGGTGGTGAAAAACTGTTTTTT.